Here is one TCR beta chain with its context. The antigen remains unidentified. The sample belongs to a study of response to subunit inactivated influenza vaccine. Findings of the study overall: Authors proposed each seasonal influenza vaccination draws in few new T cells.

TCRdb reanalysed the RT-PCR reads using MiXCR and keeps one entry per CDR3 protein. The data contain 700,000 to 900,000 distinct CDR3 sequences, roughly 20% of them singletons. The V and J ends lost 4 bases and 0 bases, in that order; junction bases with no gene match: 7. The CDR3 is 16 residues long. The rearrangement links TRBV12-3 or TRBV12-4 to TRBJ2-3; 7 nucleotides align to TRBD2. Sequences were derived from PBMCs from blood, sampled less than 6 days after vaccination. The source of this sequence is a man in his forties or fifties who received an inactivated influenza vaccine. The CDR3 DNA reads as TGTGCCAGCAGTTCTCAAGCGGGAACGAGCACAGATACGCAGTATTTT. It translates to CASSSQAGTSTDTQYF.